A single T cell receptor (beta chain) is shown here with its context. These data belong to a study of blood T cell repertoires in COVID-19. About the research overall: In each case, the material was cDNA or gDNA derived from T cells, B-cell-depleted T cells, or PBMCs.

The CDR3 contains 10 residues. The V end was cut by 4 bases, the J end by 7 bases, with 7 bases between. CDR1 is DFQATT, CDR2 SNEGSKA, per germline (reference sequence). The authors' processing: Amplifying reference gene primers gave estimates of nucleated cell counts. TCRdb's copy holds only in-frame clones and misses some; the assay was immunoSEQ multiplex PCR. V and J calls and clone size are copied from that table; D and trimming were computed from the DNA. Counted here are more than 200,000 clones, approximately 80% occurring once; the ten biggest clones make up 10%. The sequencing sample was made of peripheral blood. The chain links TRBV20-1 to TRBJ2-5; D is unclear. The source of this sequence is a woman of 80 years or more with COVID-19, enrolled during active disease. Here the CDR3 reads CSATSGTQYF. The CDR3 coding sequence is TGCAGTGCTACGAGTGGGACCCAGTACTTC.